The sequence of this T cell receptor beta chain was determined in a study of blood T cell repertoires in COVID-19 (dated by TCRdb to about 2020). General notes on the study: Samples from collaborators originated in the United States, Italy and Spain and spanned both the acute and convalescent phases of COVID-19. Deeply sampled blood TCRbeta repertoires from subjects exposed to, actively infected with, or recovered from COVID-19 were included in the dataset. The repertoires were released in a freely available public database meant as a resource for research on the immune response to SARS-CoV-2. Samples came from the ongoing ImmuneRACE study (first 160 participants) plus 1,254 subjects from 6 global collaborators. Where available, HLA class I and class II types were taken from metadata supplied by the sample provider and were not determined by assay-based typing. The sample metadata nearly always contained a de-identified subject ID, COVID-19 status, age in years and sex. The prospective study material was composed of cDNA or gDNA derived from T cells, B-cell-depleted T cells, or PBMCs. General conclusions and limits of the study: Clinical and demographic metadata were provided uncurated, with the amount varying by source and participant.

In the prospective study, participants were about 18 to 95 years old, resided in 20 to 30 geographic areas of the United States, and were enrolled through a virtual design. Cohort assignment in the prospective study relied on participant-reported clinical history from a screening survey and a study questionnaire. Recovered participants in ImmuneRACE Cohort 3 were defined by two consecutive negative NP/OP PCR tests, clearance by a healthcare professional, or resolution of symptoms. In the prospective study, mobile phlebotomists collected whole blood, serum and a nasopharyngeal or oropharyngeal swab from each participant. Additional blood draws and questionnaires over a roughly two-month period could optionally be provided by prospective study participants. Blood samples from the prospective study were shipped frozen or at room temperature prior to DNA extraction. Comments on this clone: It lacks a known antigen. No quality values exist for individual bases; no much larger clone is one base distant.

The CDR3 runs 15 amino acids, cysteine and phenylalanine included. Only the CDR3 portion is preserved as DNA: 45 bases, with reading frame beginning at the first base. V lost 1 base and J lost 5 bases; the stretch between them is 12 bases long. From the germline V gene, CDR1 is SGDLS and CDR2 is YYNGEE. TCRbeta CDR3 regions were amplified from genomic DNA using the immunoSEQ Assay, a bias-controlled multiplex PCR. The original pipeline was this. Nucleated cell counts per sample were estimated from amplification of reference gene primers within the assay. To quantify the absolute abundance of each unique TCRbeta CDR3 rearrangement, sequence reads were collapsed and filtered. Productive Simpson clonality was computed per sample as the square root of Simpson's diversity index over productive rearrangements. Not all clones reach the TCRdb copy of this immuneACCESS table, which keeps in-frame sequences only. Checked studies attribute under half of the gap to unresolved V genes and leave the rest unexplained. The V and J calls and the clone size are those of that table, but D and trimming were determined from the DNA. The table for this sample lists around 300,000 clones; 89% of them were counted only once. 1.7% of the sample lies in the top ten.

The chain uses TRBV9 and TRBJ2-2, and possibly TRBD2, on 5 matching bases. The receptor was isolated from a woman aged 40 to 50 who had recovered from COVID-19. The sequenced sample consisted of PBMCs or T cells enriched from blood (not recorded which). The nucleotide sequence reads TGTGCCAGCAGCGTACGAACTAGTCAAACCGGGGAGCTGTTTTTT. This translates into CASSVRTSQTGELFF. Extended through the reference TRBV9 and TRBJ2-2 proteins, this CDR3 yields the full variable domain: DSGVTQTPKHLITATGQRVTLRCSPRSGDLSVYWYQQSLDQGLQFLIQYYNGEERAKGNILERFSAQQFPDLHSELNLSSLELGDSALYFCASSVRTSQTGELFFGEGSRLTVL.